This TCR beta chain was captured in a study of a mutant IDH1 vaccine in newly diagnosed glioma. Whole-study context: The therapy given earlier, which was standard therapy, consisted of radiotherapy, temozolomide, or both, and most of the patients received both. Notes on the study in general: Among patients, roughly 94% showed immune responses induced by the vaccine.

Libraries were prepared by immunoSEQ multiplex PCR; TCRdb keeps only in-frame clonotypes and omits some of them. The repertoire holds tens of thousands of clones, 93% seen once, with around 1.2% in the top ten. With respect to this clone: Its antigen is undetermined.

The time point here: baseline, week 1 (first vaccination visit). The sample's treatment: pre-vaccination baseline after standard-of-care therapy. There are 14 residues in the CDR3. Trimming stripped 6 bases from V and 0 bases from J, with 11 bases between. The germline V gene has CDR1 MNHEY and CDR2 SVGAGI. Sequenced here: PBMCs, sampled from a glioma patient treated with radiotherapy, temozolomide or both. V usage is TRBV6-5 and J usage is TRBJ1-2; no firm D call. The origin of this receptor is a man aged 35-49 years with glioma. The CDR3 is CASRNPGTNYGYTF. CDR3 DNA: TGTGCCAGCAGGAATCCGGGAACTAACTATGGCTACACCTTC.